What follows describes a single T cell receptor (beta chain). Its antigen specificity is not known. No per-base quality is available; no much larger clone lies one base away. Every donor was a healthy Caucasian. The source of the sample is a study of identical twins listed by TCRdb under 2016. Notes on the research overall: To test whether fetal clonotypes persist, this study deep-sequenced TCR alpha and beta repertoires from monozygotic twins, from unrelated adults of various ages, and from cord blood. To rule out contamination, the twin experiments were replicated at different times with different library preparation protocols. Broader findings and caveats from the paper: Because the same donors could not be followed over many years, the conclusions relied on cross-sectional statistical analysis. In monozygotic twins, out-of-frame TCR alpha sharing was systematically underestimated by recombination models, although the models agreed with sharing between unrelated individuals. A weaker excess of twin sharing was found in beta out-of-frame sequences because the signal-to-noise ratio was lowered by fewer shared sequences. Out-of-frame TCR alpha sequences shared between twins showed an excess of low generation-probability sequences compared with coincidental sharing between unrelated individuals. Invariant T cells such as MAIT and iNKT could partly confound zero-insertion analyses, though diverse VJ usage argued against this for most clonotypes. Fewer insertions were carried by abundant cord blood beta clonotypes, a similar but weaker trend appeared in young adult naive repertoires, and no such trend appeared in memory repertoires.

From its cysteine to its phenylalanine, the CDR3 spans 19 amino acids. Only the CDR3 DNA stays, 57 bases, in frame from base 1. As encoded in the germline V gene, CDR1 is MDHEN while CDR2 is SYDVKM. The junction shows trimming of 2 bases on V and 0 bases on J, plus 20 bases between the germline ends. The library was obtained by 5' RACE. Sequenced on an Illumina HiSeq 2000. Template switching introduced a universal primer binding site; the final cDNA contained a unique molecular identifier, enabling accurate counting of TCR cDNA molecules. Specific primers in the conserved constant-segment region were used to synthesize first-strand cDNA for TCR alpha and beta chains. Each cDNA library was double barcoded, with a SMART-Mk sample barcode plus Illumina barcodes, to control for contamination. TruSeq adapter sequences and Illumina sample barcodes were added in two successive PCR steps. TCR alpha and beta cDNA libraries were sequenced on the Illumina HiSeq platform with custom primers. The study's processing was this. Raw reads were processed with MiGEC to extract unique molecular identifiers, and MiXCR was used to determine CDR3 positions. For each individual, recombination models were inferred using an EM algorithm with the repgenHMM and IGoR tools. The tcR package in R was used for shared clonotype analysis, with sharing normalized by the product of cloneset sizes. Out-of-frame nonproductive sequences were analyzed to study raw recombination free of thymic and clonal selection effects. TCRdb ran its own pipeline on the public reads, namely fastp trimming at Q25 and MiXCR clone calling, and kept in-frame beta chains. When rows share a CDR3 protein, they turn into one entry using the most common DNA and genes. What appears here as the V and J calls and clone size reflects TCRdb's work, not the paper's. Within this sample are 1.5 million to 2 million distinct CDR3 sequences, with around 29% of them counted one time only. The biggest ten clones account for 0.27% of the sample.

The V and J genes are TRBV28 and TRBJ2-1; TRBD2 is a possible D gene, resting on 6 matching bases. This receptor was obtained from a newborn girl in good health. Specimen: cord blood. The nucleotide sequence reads TGTGCCAGCAGTTTAATTTCACCATTAGCGGCCCGCTCCTACAATGAGCAGTTCTTC. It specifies CASSLISPLAARSYNEQFF.